These 11 T cell receptor beta chains share one sample of origin, sequenced in a study of blood T cell repertoires in COVID-19. Sequencing used immunoSEQ multiplex PCR; TCRdb keeps in-frame clones, though not all of them. Among 260,000 or so clones listed, 84% were seen once. The sequenced sample consisted of peripheral blood. These receptors all stem from a human donor in a cohort sampled during active COVID-19.

The chain has TRBV7-6 and TRBJ1-1; 9 nucleotides align to TRBD1. The J segment lost 4 bases and the V segment lost 5 bases, leaving 8 bases of the junction unmatched. Looked up from germline, CDR1 is SGHVS and CDR2 is FNYEAQ. This CDR3 region has 15 residues. The CDR3 DNA reads as TGTGCCAGCAGCCCTCGACAGGGGGTGAGCACTGAAGCTTTCTTT. This codes for CASSPRQGVSTEAFF.

The chain has TRBV5-1 and TRBJ2-3; 10 nucleotides match TRBD2. The J segment lost 3 bases and the V segment lost 5 bases, leaving 9 bases of the junction unmatched. Per the germline V gene, CDR1 is SGHRS and CDR2 is YFSETQ. The length of the CDR3 is 16 residues. The DNA of the CDR3 is TGCGCCAGCAGATACCGGACTAGCGGAATGACAGATACGCAGTATTTT. Translated: CASRYRTSGMTDTQYF.

A word on this clone: Just one base apart from a much larger clone, this may be a read error. V usage is TRBV19 and J usage is TRBJ2-1, with 11 bases identical to TRBD1. The CDR3 contains 15 residues. From germline, CDR1 is LNHDA and CDR2 SQIVND (reference sequence). CDR3 bases: TGTGCCAGTAGTACGGACAGGGGGCGCCACAATAAGCAGTTCTTC. This encodes CASSTDRGRHNKQFF.

The chain links TRBV5-1 to TRBJ1-3; 7 nucleotides agree with TRBD1. The CDR3 is 18 residues long. The germline V gene encodes CDR1 SGHRS and CDR2 YFSETQ. The V gene end was trimmed by 1 base and the J gene end by 0 bases; junction bases not matched to a gene: 10. The CDR3 DNA follows: TGCGCCAGCAGCTTGTGGCCTTTACAGGGGATCTCTGGAAACACCATATATTTT. Translation: CASSLWPLQGISGNTIYF. Together with reference TRBV5-1 and TRBJ1-3, the CDR3 gives the full variable domain: KAGVTQTPRYLIKTRGQQVTLSCSPISGHRSVSWYQQTPGQGLQFLFEYFSETQRNKGNFPGRFSGRQFSNSRSEMNVSTLELGDSALYLCASSLWPLQGISGNTIYFGEGSWLTVV.

The V gene is TRBV18, the J gene TRBJ1-4, with TRBD1 identical over 10 bases. V lost 6 bases to trimming and J lost 4 bases; unmatched junction nucleotides: 5. The CDR3 totals 15 residues. Germline values: CDR1 KGHSH, CDR2 LQKENI. This chain's CDR3 is CASSLGTGVNEKLFF. As DNA, the CDR3 is TGTGCCAGCTCGCTGGGGACAGGGGTTAATGAAAAACTGTTTTTT.

The chain is built from TRBV19 and TRBJ2-7; perhaps TRBD1 as D (6 bases). Germline V gene data show CDR1 as LNHDA and CDR2 as SQIVND (reference sequence). CDR3 length: 13 amino acids. V was cut by 7 bases and J by 2 bases, with 12 bases left in between. CDR3 in amino acids: CASMGDTTYEQYF. DNA of the CDR3: TGTGCCAGTATGGGGGACACAACCTACGAGCAGTACTTC.

This chain's CDR3 is CASSQDRRDRANTEAFF. CDR3 in DNA: TGTGCCAGCAGCCAAGATAGGCGGGACAGGGCCAACACTGAAGCTTTCTTT. J is TRBJ1-1 and V is TRBV14; 9 bases agree with TRBD1. The trim removed 0 bases at V and 2 bases at J, leaving 7 bases unmatched. Germline V CDR1 and CDR2: SGHDN, FVKESK. The CDR3 sequence is 17 residues long.

This clone was observed a few times. This rearrangement joins TRBV14 to TRBJ1-2; 7 bases align to TRBD1. The CDR3 covers 13 residues. Per the germline V gene, CDR1 is SGHDN and CDR2 is FVKESK. V gave up 4 bases and J gave up 3 bases; unmatched junction bases: 2. Here the CDR3 reads CASSLTGDYGYTF. CDR3 nucleotides: TGTGCCAGCAGCCTAACAGGGGACTATGGCTACACCTTC.

The V gene is TRBV28, the J gene TRBJ1-4; TRBD1 aligns across 11 bases. The germline CDR1 and CDR2 sequences are MDHEN and SYDVKM. The CDR3 has 15 residues. Unmatched junction bases numbered 8, after V lost 7 bases and J lost 7 bases. The DNA of the CDR3 is TGTGCCAGCACCAGAGGTGGGACAGGGGGTGAAAAACTGTTTTTT. Amino acids: CASTRGGTGGEKLFF.

V is TRBV5-1 and J is TRBJ2-3; 13 bases map to TRBD2. The CDR3 loop spans 16 amino acids. The germline gives CDR1 SGHRS, CDR2 YFSETQ. The V gene end was trimmed by 2 bases and the J gene end by 4 bases; junction bases not matched to a gene: 4. DNA for the CDR3: TGCGCCAGCAGCTTACGGACTAGCGGGGGTTCAGATACGCAGTATTTT. Translating gives CASSLRTSGGSDTQYF.

The chain combines TRBV10-3 with TRBJ2-3, with 10 bases aligning to TRBD2. This CDR3 is built from 14 residues. J was trimmed by 4 bases and V by 4 bases; bases with no gene match: 2. CDR1 is ENHRY and CDR2 is SYGVKD in the germline V gene. The CDR3 coding sequence is TGTGCCATCAGTGGGCTAGCGGGAGCAGATACGCAGTATTTT. It translates to CAISGLAGADTQYF.